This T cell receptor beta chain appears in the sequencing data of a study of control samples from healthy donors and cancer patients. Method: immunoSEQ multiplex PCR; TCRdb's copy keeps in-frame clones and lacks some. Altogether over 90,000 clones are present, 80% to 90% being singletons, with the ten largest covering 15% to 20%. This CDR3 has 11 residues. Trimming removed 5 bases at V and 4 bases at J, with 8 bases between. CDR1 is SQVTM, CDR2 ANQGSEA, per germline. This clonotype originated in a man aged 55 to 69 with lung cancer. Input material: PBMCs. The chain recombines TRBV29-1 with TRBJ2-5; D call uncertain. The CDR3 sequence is CSVYRAETQYF. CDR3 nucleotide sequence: TGCAGCGTTTATAGGGCAGAGACCCAGTACTTC.